The 30 T cell receptor beta chains below all came from one sample that was sequenced in a study of blood T cells in healthy people across ages. Together with a sample-barcoded 5' primer, a J-beta primer mix was included in a second PCR lasting about 7 to 11 cycles. TCRdb processed the 5' RACE reads anew with MiXCR; each CDR3 protein has one entry. The sample records nearly 800,000 distinct CDR3 sequences, about 56% being singletons. The specimen sequenced was blood. The source of these receptors is a middle-aged man in good health.

The gene calls are TRBV29-1 and TRBJ2-7, with TRBD2 matching over 7 bases. The J call may not be correct, given that the DNA end is closer to TRBJ2-4. Germline V gives CDR1 SQVTM, CDR2 ANQGSEA. The CDR3 sequence is 14 residues long. The chain's CDR3 is CSVGREGSKNIQYF. The DNA of the CDR3 is TGCAGCGTTGGGAGGGAGGGGTCCAAAAACATTCAGTACTTC.

Here the CDR3 DNA reads TGTGCCAGCAGCCAACGACTAGATGAGCAGTTCTTC. Translation: CASSQRLDEQFF. The chain uses TRBV14 and TRBJ2-1; tentative D call: TRBD2 (6 bases). V lost 2 bases to trimming and J lost 8 bases, with 7 bases between them. CDR1 and CDR2 from the germline V gene are SGHDN and FVKESK. The length of the CDR3 is 12 residues. Combining the CDR3 with reference TRBV14 and TRBJ2-1 gives the whole variable domain EAGVTQFPSHSVIEKGQTVTLRCDPISGHDNLYWYRRVMGKEIKFLLHFVKESKQDESGMPNNRFLAERTGGTYSTLKVQPAELEDSGVYFCASSQRLDEQFFGPGTRLTVL.

Note on this clonotype: This may be a read error, as it is one base from a much larger clone. The chain couples TRBV12-3 or TRBV12-4 to TRBJ2-5, with no clear D. The DNA matches TRBJ2-7 better at its end, which makes the J call doubtful. This CDR3 is built from 12 residues. DNA for the CDR3: TGTGCCAGCAAAGGCCGGCCTTACGAGCAGTACTTC. The encoded protein is CASKGRPYEQYF.

The V gene is TRBV24-1, the J gene TRBJ2-3, with TRBD2 identical over 14 bases. Germline-derived CDR1 and CDR2 are KGHDR and SFDVKD. The CDR3 has 17 amino acids. Trimming removed 4 bases from V and 3 bases from J; junction bases left unmatched: 5. The CDR3 loop is CATSDRGLAGETDTQYF. CDR3 coding DNA: TGTGCCACCAGTGACCGGGGACTAGCGGGAGAAACAGATACGCAGTATTTT.

Only a few counts were recorded for this clonotype. The chain joins TRBV7-8 to TRBJ2-5; D may be TRBD2 (5 bases). Per germline, CDR1 SGHVS and CDR2 FQNEAQ. The CDR3 runs to 13 residues. V was pared by 3 bases and J by 2 bases, with 7 bases between. The CDR3 here is CASSFREQETQYF. CDR3 in DNA: TGTGCCAGCAGCTTCCGGGAACAAGAGACCCAGTACTTC.

The J gene is TRBJ1-3, the V gene TRBV12-3 or TRBV12-4; D gene ambiguous. There are 14 residues in the CDR3. With 0 bases removed from V and 1 base from J, the gap between germline ends came to 4 bases. Here the CDR3 reads CASSLAGSGNTIYF. CDR3 DNA sequence: TGTGCCAGCAGTTTAGCAGGATCTGGAAACACCATATATTTT.

This rearrangement joins TRBV20-1 to TRBJ1-4, with a weak D call TRBD1 (6 bases). V lost 6 bases and J 6 bases, leaving 14 bases between the germline ends. The CDR3 is 13 amino acids. Germline loops: CDR1 DFQATT, CDR2 SNEGSKA (reference sequence). CDR3 sequence (DNA): TGCAGTGCCGTGCGGGGGGCCGATGAAAAACTGTTTTTT. Protein product: CSAVRGADEKLFF.

The chain couples TRBV4-1 to TRBJ2-5; D is unresolved. The tail of the sequence fits TRBJ2-7 better, so the J call may be wrong. Germline V lookup: CDR1 MGHRA, CDR2 YSYEKL. This CDR3 contains 17 residues. Here the CDR3 DNA reads TGCGCCAGCAGCCAAGATCTATATAAAGGACCCGTCTACGAGCAGTACTTC. This gives the protein CASSQDLYKGPVYEQYF.

This chain connects TRBV5-4 to TRBJ2-4, with 11 bases that match TRBD1. The trim removed 4 bases at V and 6 bases at J, leaving 0 bases unmatched. Germline V gene lookup returns CDR1 SGHNT and CDR2 YYREEE (reference sequence). This CDR3 has 13 amino acids. Here the CDR3 DNA reads TGTGCCAGCAGCGGGACAGGGGGAAACATTCAGTACTTC. As protein: CASSGTGGNIQYF.

This rearrangement joins TRBV9 to TRBJ2-1; 10 bases map to TRBD1. The CDR3 loop spans 15 amino acids. The V segment lost 2 bases and the J segment 8 bases; nucleotides outside the gene matches: 7. Germline-derived CDR1 and CDR2 are SGDLS and YYNGEE. The CDR3 bases are TGTGCCAGCAGCGTCTCGGACAGGGGGGGCGATGAGCAGTTCTTC. Amino acid sequence: CASSVSDRGGDEQFF.

J is TRBJ2-1 and V is TRBV29-1; 7 bases match TRBD2. The CDR3 contains 13 residues. Germline CDR1 and CDR2: SQVTM and ANQGSEA. CDR3 nucleotide sequence: TGCAGTATGGGTCCTAGCGGTGGCGATGAGCAGTTCTTC. It is translated as CSMGPSGGDEQFF.

The CDR3 DNA sequence: TGCAGCGTTGAAGGGGGACCCCGAGGACCAACACCCCACGAGCAGTACTTC. It specifies CSVEGGPRGPTPHEQYF. The gene calls are TRBV29-1 and TRBJ2-7; either TRBD1 or TRBD2 may fit D (5 bases each). Trimming cost V 1 base and J 5 bases, with 24 bases left between them. Germline CDR1 is SQVTM and CDR2 is ANQGSEA. This CDR3 spans 17 amino acids.

V and J are TRBV6-5 and TRBJ1-4, with D unclear. V was pared by 5 bases and J by 5 bases, with 12 bases between. Looked up from germline, CDR1 is MNHEY and CDR2 is SVGAGI. The CDR3 is 14 amino acids. The CDR3 DNA reads TGTGCCAGCAGTCGACAAGGACCAAATGAAAAACTGTTTTTT. This encodes CASSRQGPNEKLFF.

The rearrangement joins TRBV3-1 to TRBJ2-2; a possible D gene is TRBD2 (5 bases). The CDR3 extends over 15 amino acids. Trimming took off 5 bases at V and 1 base at J, with 11 bases between the two ends. Germline values: CDR1 LGHDT, CDR2 YNNKEL (reference sequence). The CDR3 DNA is TGTGCCAGCAGCGAAACTAGTCAGAACACCGGGGAGCTGTTTTTT. Residues: CASSETSQNTGELFF.

This clonotype was observed a single time. The rearrangement uses TRBV20-1 and TRBJ1-5, with 9 bases that match TRBD1. There are 14 residues in the CDR3. Germline CDR1 and CDR2: DFQATT and SNEGSKA (reference sequence). Trimming removed 5 bases from V and 3 bases from J; junction bases left unmatched: 5. The CDR3 protein is CSAEGTGINQPQHF. The DNA of the CDR3 is TGCAGTGCTGAGGGGACAGGGATCAATCAGCCCCAGCATTTT.

This clonotype appeared once. One end of the junction does not line up with germline, which may come from a read error. The rearrangement links TRBV11-2 to TRBJ1-2; D not certain. The germline V gene has CDR1 SGHAT and CDR2 FQNNGV. CDR3 length: 13 residues. The CDR3 loop reads CASSPTLNSGYTF. The CDR3 nucleotides are TGTGCCAGCAGCCCTACACTCAACTCTGGCTACACCTTC.

This chain's CDR3 is CASSSGGQSYEQYF. In nucleotides, the CDR3 is TGTGCCAGCAGCTCCGGGGGACAGTCCTACGAGCAGTACTTC. The gene calls are TRBV7-2 and TRBJ2-7; tentatively, D is TRBD1 (7 bases). CDR3 length: 14 amino acids. The germline V gene has CDR1 SGHTA and CDR2 FQGNSA. Trimming stripped 4 bases from V and 1 base from J, with 11 bases between. The variable domain in full, completed from reference TRBV7-2 and TRBJ2-7, reads GAGVSQSPSNKVTEKGKDVELRCDPISGHTALYWYRQSLGQGLEFLIYFQGNSAPDKSGLPSDRFSAERTGGSVSTLTIQRTQQEDSAVYLCASSSGGQSYEQYFGPGTRLTVT.

This rearrangement joins TRBV28 to TRBJ1-2, with D maybe TRBD1 (5 bases). The germline CDR1 and CDR2 sequences are MDHEN and SYDVKM. V was shortened by 8 bases and J by 6 bases, with 19 bases between the two germline ends. CDR3 length: 14 amino acids. CDR3 protein: CASQYGGRFHGYTF. The DNA of the CDR3 is TGTGCCAGCCAATATGGGGGAAGATTTCATGGCTACACCTTC.

The rearrangement joins TRBV5-1 to TRBJ2-1; D might be TRBD1 or TRBD2, each matching 6 bases. The germline V gene encodes CDR1 SGHRS and CDR2 YFSETQ. The CDR3 contains 15 residues. Trimming pared 2 bases from V and 10 bases from J, leaving 19 bases between. The CDR3 reads CASSFGLIGGDEQFF. The DNA of the CDR3 is TGCGCCAGCAGCTTTGGGCTAATCGGGGGCGACGAGCAGTTCTTC.

There are a few counts of this clonotype. The chain has TRBV4-1 and TRBJ2-1; 11 bases map to TRBD2. V gave up 5 bases and J gave up 5 bases; unmatched junction bases: 11. Germline V gene data show CDR1 as MGHRA and CDR2 as YSYEKL. The CDR3 has 17 amino acids. The CDR3 DNA is TGCGCCAGCAGCTTACACCCTCCGGGACTAGCGGACAATGAGCAGTTCTTC. Translating it yields CASSLHPPGLADNEQFF.

The chain recombines TRBV28 with TRBJ2-3; possibly TRBD1 or TRBD2 for D (6 bases each). This CDR3 is 14 amino acids long. V lost 9 bases to trimming and J lost 5 bases, with 18 bases between them. The germline V gene has CDR1 MDHEN and CDR2 SYDVKM. The CDR3 DNA sequence: TGTGCCAGTACGGGGGCGGGGTATGGAGATACGCAGTATTTT. This sequence encodes CASTGAGYGDTQYF. Complete variable domain (other parts from reference TRBV28 and TRBJ2-3): DVKVTQSSRYLVKRTGEKVFLECVQDMDHENMFWYRQDPGLGLRLIYFSYDVKMKEKGDIPEGYSVSREKKERFSLILESASTNQTSMYLCASTGAGYGDTQYFGPGTRLTVL.

This clonotype was detected a few times. This chain uses TRBV20-1 with TRBJ1-4; no definite D call. The germline V and J ends were trimmed by 3 bases and 2 bases, with 10 bases remaining between them. The germline V gene has CDR1 DFQATT and CDR2 SNEGSKA (reference sequence). This CDR3 comprises 14 residues. CDR3: CSARDGRTNEKLFF. The CDR3 DNA follows: TGCAGTGCTAGGGACGGCCGGACTAATGAAAAACTGTTTTTT.

This chain's CDR3 is CASRAGQGGNIQYF. The CDR3 DNA sequence: TGTGCCAGCAGGGCGGGTCAGGGGGGAAACATTCAGTACTTC. This chain connects TRBV7-9 to TRBJ2-4, with D tentatively TRBD1 (7 bases). Trimming cost V 6 bases and J 6 bases, with 15 bases left between them. The CDR3 contains 14 residues. Germline CDR1 reads SEHNR; CDR2 reads FQNEAQ (reference sequence).

The rearrangement joins TRBV10-3 to TRBJ2-4; TRBD2 is a possible D gene (6 bases). The end of the DNA fits TRBJ2-7 better, so the J call may be wrong. CDR3 length: 12 residues. Per the germline V gene, CDR1 is ENHRY and CDR2 is SYGVKD. In DNA, the CDR3 is TGTGCCAGCGGGGTGGTAGCCTACGAGCAGTACTTC. Residues: CASGVVAYEQYF.

V usage is TRBV3-1 and J usage is TRBJ1-1; 7 bases map to TRBD1. With 6 bases clipped from V and 7 bases from J, the junction kept 11 bases outside the gene matches. This CDR3 is 14 amino acids long. Germline V CDR1 and CDR2: LGHDT, YNNKEL (reference sequence). CDR3 sequence (DNA): TGTGCCAGCAGTCAGGGAGGGACAGCGGGTGAAGCTTTCTTT. Its protein is CASSQGGTAGEAFF.

This clonotype was seen a handful of times. The chain carries TRBV4-1 and TRBJ2-1; D is unresolved. The CDR3 is 10 amino acids. Germline CDR1 MGHRA, CDR2 YSYEKL. Trimming took off 8 bases at V and 9 bases at J, with 8 bases between the two ends. CDR3 coding DNA: TGCGCCAGCGGGTACGGTGAGCAGTTCTTC. Its translation: CASGYGEQFF.

The chain has TRBV12-3 or TRBV12-4 and TRBJ2-7; D perhaps matches TRBD2 (5 bases). CDR3 length: 15 amino acids. Trimming left V 5 bases short and J 2 bases short, with 16 bases between. The CDR3 region is CASSPRRTAAYEQYF. In nucleotides, the CDR3 is TGTGCCAGCAGTCCTCGACGGACTGCCGCCTACGAGCAGTACTTC.

This clonotype occurred once. V and J are TRBV6-1 and TRBJ2-1; D is undetermined. V dropped 8 bases and J dropped 9 bases, with 11 bases sitting between them. The CDR3 consists of 11 residues. Germline V gene sequence: CDR1 MNHNS, CDR2 SASEGT. The CDR3: CASLLGGEQFF. The CDR3 DNA sequence: TGTGCCAGCCTACTGGGCGGTGAGCAGTTCTTC.

This chain joins TRBV28 and TRBJ2-1, with a possible D match to TRBD1 (7 bases). CDR1 is MDHEN and CDR2 is SYDVKM in the germline V gene. The CDR3 runs to 16 residues. Trimming left V 6 bases short and J 7 bases short, with 22 bases between. For the CDR3, the DNA is TGTGCCAGCAGCCTACCAGGGGGGAGAGGGATTAATGAGCAGTTCTTC. Its protein is CASSLPGGRGINEQFF.

This clonotype was seen only a few times. The chain has TRBV27 and TRBJ2-3; possible D gene TRBD1, 7 bases. CDR1 and CDR2 from the germline V gene are MNHEY and SMNVEV (reference sequence). Trimming stripped 5 bases from V and 5 bases from J, with 29 bases between. This CDR3 region has 19 residues. Here the CDR3 reads CASSGFGTEGSGVGDTQYF. CDR3 nucleotide sequence: TGTGCCAGCAGTGGTTTTGGGACAGAAGGGTCGGGGGTGGGAGATACGCAGTATTTT.